The entry below describes one TCR beta chain. Its antigen is as yet unknown. These data come from a study of T cell responses to AZD1222 COVID-19 vaccine. The CDR3 extends over 15 amino acids. The V gene end was trimmed by 4 bases and the J gene end by 2 bases; junction bases not matched to a gene: 8. Looked up from germline, CDR1 is SGHRS and CDR2 is YFSETQ. General observations from the study: Females outnumbered males among donors, who were mostly white British; clonal diversity was possibly underestimated. At baseline, just 5 or 6 AZD1222 recipients tested seropositive. Close to half of spike-specific TCRs reportedly recognize unmutated variant regions.

TCRdb's copy holds only in-frame clones and misses some; the assay was immunoSEQ multiplex PCR. Of roughly 70,000 clones in the sample, 75% to 85% were seen once. Specimen: peripheral blood, collected on day 0 of MenACWY control vaccination. This chain connects TRBV5-1 to TRBJ1-2, with TRBD1 matching over 7 bases. The origin of this receptor is an adult in good health. The CDR3 nucleotides read TGCGCCAGCAGCGTATCCCCAGGGGGGAACTATGGCTACACCTTC. It yields the protein CASSVSPGGNYGYTF. Full variable domain (missing parts from reference TRBV5-1 and TRBJ1-2): KAGVTQTPRYLIKTRGQQVTLSCSPISGHRSVSWYQQTPGQGLQFLFEYFSETQRNKGNFPGRFSGRQFSNSRSEMNVSTLELGDSALYLCASSVSPGGNYGYTFGSGTRLTVV.